Here is one T cell receptor (beta chain) with its context. V was pared by 0 bases and J by 12 bases, with 11 bases of the junction left unmatched. Germline V gene sequence: CDR1 GTSNPN, CDR2 SVGIG (reference sequence). CDR3 length: 14 amino acids. The data belong to a study of T cell changes during pregnancy in multiple sclerosis. Data came from immunoSEQ multiplex PCR; TCRdb stores just in-frame clones and leaves some out. The table has under 95,000 clones, approximately 92% seen once. The receptor's source is a female donor with multiple sclerosis, enrolled in a pregnancy study. Specimen: peripheral blood, collected after pregnancy. The V call is TRBV30, the J call TRBJ2-1; 7 bases line up with TRBD2. This chain's CDR3 is CAWSVQRGRAGQFF. In nucleotides, the CDR3 is TGTGCCTGGAGTGTACAGCGAGGGAGGGCCGGGCAGTTCTTC.